This T cell receptor beta chain was found in a study of blood T cells in healthy people across ages. Study-wide points: Total diversity from one million sequenced T cells was likely underestimated.

Aged roughly 6 to 90, donors were systemically healthy Caucasians from Russia. CDR1 and CDR2 from the germline V gene are SGHTA and FQGNSA. The CDR3 contains 16 residues. The V end was cut by 4 bases, the J end by 7 bases, with 23 bases between. Regarding this clonotype: Its antigen remains unidentified.

A second PCR of roughly 7 to 11 cycles used a sample-barcoded 5' primer and a J-beta primer mix. A tag from a template-switch adaptor with 12 random nucleotides marked each cDNA molecule. TCRdb re-analysed the 5' RACE reads in MiXCR, keeping a single row per CDR3 protein. The sample lists roughly 1.5 million distinct CDR3 sequences, about 42% occurring once. This rearrangement joins TRBV7-2 to TRBJ2-7, with D perhaps TRBD1 (5 bases). The sequencing sample was made of blood. This sequence originates from a woman between 18 and 29 years old in good health. CDR3 sequence: CASSSHRLGPANEQYF. CDR3 nucleotides: TGTGCCAGCAGCTCCCACAGGCTGGGCCCAGCCAATGAGCAGTACTTC.